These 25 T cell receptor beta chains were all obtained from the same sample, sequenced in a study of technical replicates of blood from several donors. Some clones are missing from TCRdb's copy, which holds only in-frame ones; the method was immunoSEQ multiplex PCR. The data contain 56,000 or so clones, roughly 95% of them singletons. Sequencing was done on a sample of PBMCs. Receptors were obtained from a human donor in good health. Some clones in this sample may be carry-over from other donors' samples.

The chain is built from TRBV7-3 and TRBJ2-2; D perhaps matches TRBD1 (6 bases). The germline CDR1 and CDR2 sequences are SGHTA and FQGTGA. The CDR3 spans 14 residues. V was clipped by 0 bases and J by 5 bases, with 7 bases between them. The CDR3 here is CASSLTRGTGELFF. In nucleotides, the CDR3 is TGTGCCAGCAGCTTAACTAGGGGGACCGGGGAGCTGTTTTTT. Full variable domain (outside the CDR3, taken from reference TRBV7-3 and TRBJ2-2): GAGVSQTPSNKVTEKGKYVELRCDPISGHTALYWYRQSLGQGPEFLIYFQGTGAADDSGLPNDRFFAVRPEGSVSTLKIQRTERGDSAVYLCASSLTRGTGELFFGEGSRLTVL.

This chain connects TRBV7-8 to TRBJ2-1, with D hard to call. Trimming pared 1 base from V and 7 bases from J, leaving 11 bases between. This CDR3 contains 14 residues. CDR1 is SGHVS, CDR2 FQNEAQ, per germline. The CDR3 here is CASSLGNMRNEQFF. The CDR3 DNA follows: TGTGCCAGCAGCTTAGGTAATATGAGGAATGAGCAGTTCTTC.

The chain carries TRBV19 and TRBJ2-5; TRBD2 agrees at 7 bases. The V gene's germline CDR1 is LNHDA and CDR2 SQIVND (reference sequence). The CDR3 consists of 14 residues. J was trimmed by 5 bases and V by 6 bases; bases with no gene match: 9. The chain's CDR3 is CASSRGGADETQYF. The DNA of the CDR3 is TGTGCCAGTAGCCGGGGAGGGGCGGACGAGACCCAGTACTTC.

CDR3 loop: CASGAATYNEQFF. The CDR3 DNA is TGTGCCAGCGGTGCGGCCACCTACAATGAGCAGTTCTTC. The chain joins TRBV28 to TRBJ2-1; D ambiguous. The CDR3 length is 13 residues. Trimming shortened V by 8 bases and J by 2 bases, and 10 bases separated the two germline ends. Germline V gene sequence: CDR1 MDHEN, CDR2 SYDVKM.

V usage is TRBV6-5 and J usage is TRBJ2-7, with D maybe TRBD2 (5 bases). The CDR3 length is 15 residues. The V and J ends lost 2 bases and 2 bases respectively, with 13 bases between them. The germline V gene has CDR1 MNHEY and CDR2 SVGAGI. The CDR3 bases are TGTGCCAGCAGTTACGCGCTAGCCGCGACCTACGAGCAGTACTTC. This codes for CASSYALAATYEQYF.

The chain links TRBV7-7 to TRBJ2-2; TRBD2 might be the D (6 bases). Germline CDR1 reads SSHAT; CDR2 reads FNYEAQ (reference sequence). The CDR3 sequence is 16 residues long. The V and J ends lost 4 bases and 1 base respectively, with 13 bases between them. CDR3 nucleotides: TGTGCCAGCAGCTCGCATAGCGGAAAGAACACCGGGGAGCTGTTTTTT. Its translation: CASSSHSGKNTGELFF.

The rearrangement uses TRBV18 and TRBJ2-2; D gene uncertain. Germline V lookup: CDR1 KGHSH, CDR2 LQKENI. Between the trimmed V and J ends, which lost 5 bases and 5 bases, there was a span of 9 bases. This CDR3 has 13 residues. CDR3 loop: CASSSDTTGELFF. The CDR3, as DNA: TGTGCCAGCTCATCAGACACGACCGGGGAGCTGTTTTTT.

The CDR3: CASSQDDAGANYEQYF. As DNA, the CDR3 is TGCGCCAGCAGCCAAGATGACGCGGGGGCTAATTACGAGCAGTACTTC. This rearrangement joins TRBV4-3 to TRBJ2-7; TRBD2 might be the D (7 bases). V gave up 0 bases and J gave up 4 bases, with 16 bases separating them. The germline CDR1 and CDR2 sequences are LGHNA and YSLEER. This CDR3 has 16 residues.

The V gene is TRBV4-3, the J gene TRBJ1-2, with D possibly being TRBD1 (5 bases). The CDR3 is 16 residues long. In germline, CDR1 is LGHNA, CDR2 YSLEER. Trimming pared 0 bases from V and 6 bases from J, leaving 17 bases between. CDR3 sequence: CASSQDLGGVADGYTF. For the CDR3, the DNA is TGCGCCAGCAGCCAAGATCTCGGGGGAGTAGCTGATGGCTACACCTTC.

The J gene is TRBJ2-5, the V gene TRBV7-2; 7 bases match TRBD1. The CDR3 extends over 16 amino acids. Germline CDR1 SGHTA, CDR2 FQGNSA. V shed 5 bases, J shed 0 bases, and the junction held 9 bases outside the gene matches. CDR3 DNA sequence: TGTGCCAGCAGCCCGGGGACAGAAACGTACCAAGAGACCCAGTACTTC. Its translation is CASSPGTETYQETQYF.

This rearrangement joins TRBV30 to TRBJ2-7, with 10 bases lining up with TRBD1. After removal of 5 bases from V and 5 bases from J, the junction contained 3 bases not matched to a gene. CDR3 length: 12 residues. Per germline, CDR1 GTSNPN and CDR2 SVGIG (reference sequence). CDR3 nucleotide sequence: TGTGCCTGGTCCGGGACAGGGGACGAGCAGTACTTC. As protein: CAWSGTGDEQYF.

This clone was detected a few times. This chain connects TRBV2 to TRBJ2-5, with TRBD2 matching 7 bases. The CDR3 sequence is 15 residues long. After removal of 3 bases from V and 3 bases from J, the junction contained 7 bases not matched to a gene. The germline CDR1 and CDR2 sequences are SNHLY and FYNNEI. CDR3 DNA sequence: TGTGCCAGCAGTGAGGCAGGACTAGTAAAAGAGACCCAGTACTTC. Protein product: CASSEAGLVKETQYF. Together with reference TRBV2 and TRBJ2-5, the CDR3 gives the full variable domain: EPEVTQTPSHQVTQMGQEVILRCVPISNHLYFYWYRQILGQKVEFLVSFYNNEISEKSEIFDDQFSVERPDGSNFTLKIRSTKLEDSAMYFCASSEAGLVKETQYFGPGTRLLVL.

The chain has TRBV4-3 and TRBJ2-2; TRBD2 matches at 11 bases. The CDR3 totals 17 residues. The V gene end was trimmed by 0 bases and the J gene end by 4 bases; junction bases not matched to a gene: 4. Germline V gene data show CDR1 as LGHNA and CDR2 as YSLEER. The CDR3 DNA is TGCGCCAGCAGCCAAGAAGGCCTAGCGGGAGGCACCGGGGAGCTGTTTTTT. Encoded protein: CASSQEGLAGGTGELFF.

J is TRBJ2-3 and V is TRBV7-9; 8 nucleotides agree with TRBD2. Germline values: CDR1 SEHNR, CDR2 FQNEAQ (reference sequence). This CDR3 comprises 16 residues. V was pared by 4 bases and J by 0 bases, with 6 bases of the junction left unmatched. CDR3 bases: TGTGCCAGCAGCTCAACAGCGGGGGTGAGCACAGATACGCAGTATTTT. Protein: CASSSTAGVSTDTQYF.

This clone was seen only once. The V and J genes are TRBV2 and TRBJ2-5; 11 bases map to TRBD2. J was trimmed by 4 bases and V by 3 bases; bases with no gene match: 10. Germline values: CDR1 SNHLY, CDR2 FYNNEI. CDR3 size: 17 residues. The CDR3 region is CASSDHPLGLAGETQYF. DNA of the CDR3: TGTGCCAGCAGTGACCACCCGCTAGGACTAGCGGGAGAGACCCAGTACTTC. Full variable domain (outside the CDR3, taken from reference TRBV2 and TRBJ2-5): EPEVTQTPSHQVTQMGQEVILRCVPISNHLYFYWYRQILGQKVEFLVSFYNNEISEKSEIFDDQFSVERPDGSNFTLKIRSTKLEDSAMYFCASSDHPLGLAGETQYFGPGTRLLVL.

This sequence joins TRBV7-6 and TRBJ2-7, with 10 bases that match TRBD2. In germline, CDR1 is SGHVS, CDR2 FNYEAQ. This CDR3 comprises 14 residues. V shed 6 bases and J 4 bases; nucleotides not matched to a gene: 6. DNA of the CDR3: TGTGCCAGCAGTTCTAGCGGGAGTGTGTACGAGCAGTACTTC. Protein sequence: CASSSSGSVYEQYF.

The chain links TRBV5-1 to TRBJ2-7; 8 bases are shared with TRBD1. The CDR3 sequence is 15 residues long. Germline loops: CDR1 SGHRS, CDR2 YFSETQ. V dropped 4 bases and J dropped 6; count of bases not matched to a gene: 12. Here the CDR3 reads CASSSSTGAYAEQYF. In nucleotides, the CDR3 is TGCGCCAGCAGCAGTTCGACAGGGGCATACGCCGAGCAGTACTTC.

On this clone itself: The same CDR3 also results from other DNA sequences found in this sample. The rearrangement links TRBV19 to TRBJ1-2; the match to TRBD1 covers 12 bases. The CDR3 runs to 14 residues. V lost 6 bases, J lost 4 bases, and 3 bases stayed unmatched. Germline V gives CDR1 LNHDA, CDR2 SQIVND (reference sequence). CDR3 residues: CASRGTGGSYGYTF. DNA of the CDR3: TGTGCCAGTAGGGGGACAGGGGGCTCCTATGGCTACACCTTC.

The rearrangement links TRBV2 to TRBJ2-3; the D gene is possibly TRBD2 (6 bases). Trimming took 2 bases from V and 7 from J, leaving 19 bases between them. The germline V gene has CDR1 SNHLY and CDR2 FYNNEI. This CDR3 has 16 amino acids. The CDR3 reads CASSERERQGGNTQYF. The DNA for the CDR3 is TGTGCCAGCAGTGAACGGGAGAGGCAGGGTGGGAATACGCAGTATTTT.

This CDR3 reads CASSQVWAGEQYF. The DNA for the CDR3 is TGCGCCAGCAGCCAAGTGTGGGCGGGCGAGCAGTACTTC. The chain carries TRBV4-1 and TRBJ2-7; perhaps TRBD2 as D (5 bases). CDR3 length equals 13 residues. Germline assignment: CDR1 MGHRA and CDR2 YSYEKL. V was clipped by 1 base and J by 6 bases, with 10 bases between them.

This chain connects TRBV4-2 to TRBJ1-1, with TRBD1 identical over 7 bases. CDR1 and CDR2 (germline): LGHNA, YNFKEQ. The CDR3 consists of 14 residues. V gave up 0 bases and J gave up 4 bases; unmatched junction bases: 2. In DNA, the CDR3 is TGTGCCAGCAGCCAAGATGAGGGGGCCACTGAAGCTTTCTTT. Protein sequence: CASSQDEGATEAFF.

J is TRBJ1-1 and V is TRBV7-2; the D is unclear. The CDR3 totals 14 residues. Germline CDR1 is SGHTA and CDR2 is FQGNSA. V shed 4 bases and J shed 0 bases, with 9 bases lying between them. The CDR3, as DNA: TGTGCCAGCAGCTCCCGGGTCTTGAACACTGAAGCTTTCTTT. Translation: CASSSRVLNTEAFF.

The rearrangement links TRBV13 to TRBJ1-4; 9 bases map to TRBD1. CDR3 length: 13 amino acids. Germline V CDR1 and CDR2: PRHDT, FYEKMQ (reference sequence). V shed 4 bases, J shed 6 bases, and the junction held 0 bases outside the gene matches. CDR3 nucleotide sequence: TGTGCCAGCAGCTGGGACAGGGATGAAAAACTGTTTTTT. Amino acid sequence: CASSWDRDEKLFF.

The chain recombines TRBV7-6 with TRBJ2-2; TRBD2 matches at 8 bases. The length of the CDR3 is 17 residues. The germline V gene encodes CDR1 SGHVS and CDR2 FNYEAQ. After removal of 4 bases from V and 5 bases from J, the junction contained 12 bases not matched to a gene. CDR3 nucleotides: TGTGCCAGCAGCTCATCGGTTCCCGGGACTAGAACCGGGGAGCTGTTTTTT. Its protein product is CASSSSVPGTRTGELFF.

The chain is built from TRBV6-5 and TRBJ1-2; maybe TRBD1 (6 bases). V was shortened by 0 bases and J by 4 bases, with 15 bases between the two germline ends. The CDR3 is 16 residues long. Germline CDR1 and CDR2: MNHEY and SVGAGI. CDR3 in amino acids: CASSYSTGGAGYGYTF. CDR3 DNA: TGTGCCAGCAGTTACTCGACGGGGGGCGCGGGCTATGGCTACACCTTC.